This T cell receptor (beta chain) was identified in a study of identical twins. Findings and caveats of the study: Insertions ran lower in abundant cord blood beta clonotypes, though not in memory repertoires.

CDR3 length equals 16 residues. Germline V gives CDR1 MDHEN, CDR2 SYDVKM. Germline trimming cut 5 bases from V and 2 bases from J; bases unmatched to any gene: 9. About this clonotype: The antigen remains unidentified.

A universal primer site was added by template switching, and unique molecular identifiers were carried by the cDNA. TCRdb recomputed calls from the 5' RACE reads with MiXCR, one row per CDR3 protein. The sample yields under 250,000 distinct CDR3 sequences, roughly 7.5% seen once. Separately, the same data were catalogued under a study of yellow fever vaccine responses in identical twins.

This receptor was taken from a woman younger than 35 in good health. The chain recombines TRBV28 with TRBJ2-7; the match to TRBD2 covers 10 bases. The specimen sequenced was CD8+ T cells sorted from blood. CDR3 protein: CASSHLAGESTYEQYF. Here the CDR3 DNA reads TGTGCCAGCAGTCACCTAGCGGGAGAAAGTACCTACGAGCAGTACTTC.